Given below is one T cell receptor beta chain in context. Its target is not known. This sample is part of a study of blood T cells in healthy people across ages. The second PCR ran roughly 6 to 12 cycles with a sample-barcoded 5' primer and J-beta primers. A tag from a template-switch adaptor with 12 random nucleotides marked each cDNA molecule. From the 5' RACE reads, TCRdb called clonotypes with MiXCR, one entry per CDR3 protein. The table records around 780,000 distinct CDR3 sequences, 20% to 30% of them present only once. The CDR3 sequence is 13 residues long. Trimming took 3 bases from V and 3 from J, leaving 8 bases between them. Germline values: CDR1 ENHRY, CDR2 SYGVKD. Study results and limitations: Unsorted PBMCs ruled out conclusive naive versus antigen-experienced comparison.

The data also belong to a second study, concerning T cells of mothers and their children. From that second work: Reads obtained per mother exceeded 9.5 million TCR beta CDR3 reads, with 2.5 million to 3.5 million obtained per child.

The sequence was obtained from a boy younger than 18 in good health. The specimen was blood. The chain uses TRBV10-3 and TRBJ2-5; D gene uncertain. This CDR3 reads CAISEKGKETQYF. CDR3 bases: TGTGCCATCAGTGAAAAGGGAAAAGAGACCCAGTACTTC.